This T cell receptor (beta chain) originates from a study of T cell responses to AZD1222 COVID-19 vaccine. Some clones are missing from TCRdb's copy, which holds only in-frame ones; the method was immunoSEQ multiplex PCR. In the table there are approximately 110,000 clones, less than 90% of which are singletons. Germline assignment: CDR1 LGHNT and CDR2 FRNRAP. Trimming shortened V by 0 bases and J by 1 base, and 3 bases separated the two germline ends. CDR3 length: 13 residues. With regard to this clone: Its antigen is as yet unknown.

Overall study findings and caveats: Repertoire sampling was restricted to post-peak T cell response timepoints.

This receptor was obtained from an adult in good health. The V and J genes are TRBV12-5 and TRBJ1-1; D is ambiguous. The sequencing here drew on peripheral blood, taken on day 0 of AZD1222 vaccination. CDR3 sequence reads: CASGLVGNTEAFF. The CDR3 nucleotides are TGTGCTAGTGGTTTGGTAGGGAACACTGAAGCTTTCTTT.